These T cell receptor beta chains were read from a single sample in a study of cytomegalovirus exposure and HLA in healthy donors. Using immunoSEQ multiplex PCR, the repertoire was profiled, and TCRdb retains in-frame clones only, with some absent. The sample shows tens of thousands of clones, around 87% of them seen only once. Specimen: PBMCs. These TCRs come from a boy aged 5-17 years in good health and CMV-seronegative. Both conserved end residues are part of each CDR3. D genes are given only for firm matches. Expanded clones get a size class; other rows say once, few or many, or leave the size out.

NA NA TRBJ2-1 TRBV28 CASSLLAGEQFF TGTGCCAGCAGTTTACTGGCTGGTGAGCAGTTCTTC
NA NA TRBJ1-6 TRBV7-9 CASSLVDGTGSPLHF TGTGCCAGCAGCTTAGTTGACGGTACAGGGTCACCCCTCCACTTT
NA NA TRBJ1-5 TRBV5-6 CASSLNRASNQPQHF TGTGCCAGCAGCCTGAACAGGGCGAGCAATCAGCCCCAGCATTTT
NA once TRBJ2-7 TRBV27 CASSLSLGYEQYF TGTGCCAGCAGTTTATCCCTCGGTTACGAGCAGTACTTC
NA few TRBJ1-4 TRBV7-2 CASSLNPPTNEKLFF TGTGCCAGCAGCCTAAACCCTCCAACTAATGAAAAACTGTTTTTT
NA NA TRBJ1-4 TRBV21-1 CASRVRDRGHEKLFF TGTGCCAGCAGGGTAAGGGACAGGGGGCATGAAAAACTGTTTTTT
NA NA TRBJ1-4 TRBV7-9 CASSPPRGNEKLFF TGTGCCAGCAGCCCCCCTCGGGGTAATGAAAAACTGTTTTTT
TRBD1 NA TRBJ2-7 TRBV2 CASSERQGPYEQYF TGTGCCAGCAGTGAGAGACAGGGACCATACGAGCAGTACTTC
TRBD1 NA TRBJ2-7 TRBV6-1 CASSDLDRAQYEQYF TGTGCCAGCAGTGATTTAGACAGGGCCCAGTACGAGCAGTACTTC
NA NA TRBJ2-1 TRBV5-1 CASSSERVSYNEQFF TGCGCCAGCAGCTCTGAGCGCGTTTCCTACAATGAGCAGTTCTTC
NA NA TRBJ2-7 TRBV25-1 CASSEDGYEQYF TGTGCCAGCAGTGAAGACGGGTACGAGCAGTACTTC
TRBD1 once TRBJ1-5 TRBV2 CASRDRDKSNQPQHF TGTGCCAGCAGGGACAGGGATAAGAGCAATCAGCCCCAGCATTTT
NA NA TRBJ2-3 TRBV11-3 CASSPTSGSDTQYF TGTGCCAGCAGCCCCACCTCAGGGTCAGATACGCAGTATTTT
NA NA TRBJ2-7 TRBV4-1 CASSQVFGGYEQYF TGCGCCAGCAGCCAAGTATTTGGAGGGTACGAGCAGTACTTC
NA NA TRBJ1-5 TRBV6-5 CASSYSISAGQPQHF TGTGCCAGCAGTTACTCAATCTCTGCCGGTCAGCCCCAGCATTTT
TRBD1 NA TRBJ1-6 TRBV2 CARGTATANSPLHF TGTGCCAGGGGGACAGCCACCGCGAATTCACCCCTCCACTTT